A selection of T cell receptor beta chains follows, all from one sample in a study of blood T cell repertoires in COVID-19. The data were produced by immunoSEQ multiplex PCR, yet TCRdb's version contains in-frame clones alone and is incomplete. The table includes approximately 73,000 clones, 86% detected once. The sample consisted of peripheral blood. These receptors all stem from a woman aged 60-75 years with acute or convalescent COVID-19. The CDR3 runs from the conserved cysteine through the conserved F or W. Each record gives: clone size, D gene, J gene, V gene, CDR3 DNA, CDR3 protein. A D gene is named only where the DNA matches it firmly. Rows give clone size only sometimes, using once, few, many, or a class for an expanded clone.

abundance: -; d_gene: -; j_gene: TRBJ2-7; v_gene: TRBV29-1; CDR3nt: TGCAGCGTTGAGTCGGGTGTAGACAGAGGTACACGCGAGCAGTACTTC; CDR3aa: CSVESGVDRGTREQYF
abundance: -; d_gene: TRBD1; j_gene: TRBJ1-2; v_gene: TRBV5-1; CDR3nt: TGCGCCAGCAGCTTGGATGGACAGGGGCGAAGTGGCTACACCTTC; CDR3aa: CASSLDGQGRSGYTF
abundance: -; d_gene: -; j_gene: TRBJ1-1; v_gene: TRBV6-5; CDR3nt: TGTGCCAGCACAAAGCCAGTAGCGAACACTGAAGCTTTCTTT; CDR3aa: CASTKPVANTEAFF
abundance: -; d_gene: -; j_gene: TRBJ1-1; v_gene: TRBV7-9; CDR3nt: TGTGCCAGCAGCTTAGGCAGTAACACTGAAGCTTTCTTT; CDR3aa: CASSLGSNTEAFF
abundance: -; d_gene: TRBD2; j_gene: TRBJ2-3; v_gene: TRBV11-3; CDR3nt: TGTGCCAGCAGCCCAAGAGCGGGAGGGCCAGATACGCAGTATTTT; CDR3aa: CASSPRAGGPDTQYF
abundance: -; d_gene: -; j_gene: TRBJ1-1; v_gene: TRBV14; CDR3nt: TGTGCCAGCTCCCGGGACATTAACACTGAAGCTTTCTTT; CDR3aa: CASSRDINTEAFF
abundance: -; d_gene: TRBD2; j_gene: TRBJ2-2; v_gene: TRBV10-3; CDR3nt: TGTGCCATTCGGACTAGCGGGAACACCGGGGAGCTGTTTTTT; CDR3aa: CAIRTSGNTGELFF
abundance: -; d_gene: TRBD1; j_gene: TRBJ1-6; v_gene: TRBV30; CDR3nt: TGTGCCTGGAGTAGGCAGGGGGCACCCCTCCACTTT; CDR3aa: CAWSRQGAPLHF
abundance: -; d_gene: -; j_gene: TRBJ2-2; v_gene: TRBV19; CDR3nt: TGTGCCACAGGTGGGGAGAGCACGAACACCGGGGAGCTGTTTTTT; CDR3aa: CATGGESTNTGELFF
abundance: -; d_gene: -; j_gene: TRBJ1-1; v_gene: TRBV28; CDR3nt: TGTGCCAGCAGCCCCGAACAATTAAAAGCTTTCTTT; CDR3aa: CASSPEQLKAFF
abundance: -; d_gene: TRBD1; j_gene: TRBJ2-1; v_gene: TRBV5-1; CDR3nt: TGCGCCAGCAGCCCAGGACAGGGGAGCCCTCAGAGCGATGAGCAGTTCTTC; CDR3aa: CASSPGQGSPQSDEQFF
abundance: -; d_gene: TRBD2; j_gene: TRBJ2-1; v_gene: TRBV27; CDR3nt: TGTGCCAGCAGGTTTCAAGGGGGGATAGCGGGACAACCTAGCTCCTACAATGAGCAGTTCTTC; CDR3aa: CASRFQGGIAGQPSSYNEQFF
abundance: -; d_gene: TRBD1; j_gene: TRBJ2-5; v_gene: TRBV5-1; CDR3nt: TGCGCCAGCAGCTTGGGGAGACAGGGGGAGACCCAGTACTTC; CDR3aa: CASSLGRQGETQYF
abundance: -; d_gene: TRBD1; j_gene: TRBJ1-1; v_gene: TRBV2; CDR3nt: TGTGCCAGAGGACAGGGGGCAGACACTGAAGCTTTCTTT; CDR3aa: CARGQGADTEAFF
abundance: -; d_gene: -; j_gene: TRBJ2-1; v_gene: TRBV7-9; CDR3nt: TGTGCCAGCAGCGCGACTAGTGTAGGGCAGTTCTTC; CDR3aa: CASSATSVGQFF
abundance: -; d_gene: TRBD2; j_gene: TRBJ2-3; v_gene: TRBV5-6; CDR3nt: TGTGCCAGCAGCTTGGGCGGCGGGGGGTCGGATACGCAGTATTTT; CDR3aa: CASSLGGGGSDTQYF
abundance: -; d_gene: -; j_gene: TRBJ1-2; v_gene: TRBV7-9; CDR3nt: TGTGCCAGCAGCTCGCAGGGAGGGATCCGTGGCTACACCTTC; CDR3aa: CASSSQGGIRGYTF
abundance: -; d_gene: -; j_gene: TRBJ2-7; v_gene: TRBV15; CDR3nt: TGTGCCACCAGCAGAGAAGTCGGACAGCGCGAGCAGTACTTC; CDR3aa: CATSREVGQREQYF
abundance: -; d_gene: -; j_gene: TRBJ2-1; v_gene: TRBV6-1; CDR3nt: TGTGCCAGCAGTGCAACTAGTTCCTCATACCCGGACAATGAGCAGTTCTTC; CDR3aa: CASSATSSSYPDNEQFF
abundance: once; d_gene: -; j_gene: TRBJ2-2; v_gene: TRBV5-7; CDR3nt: TGTGCCAGCAGCTTGGACAGGCTTGCTTGGAACGGGGAGCTGTTTTTT; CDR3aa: CASSLDRLAWNGELFF
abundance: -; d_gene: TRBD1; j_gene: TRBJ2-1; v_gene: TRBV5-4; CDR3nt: TGTGCCAGCAGTTCGTCCGGGACAGGGGGCGGCTACAATGAGCAGTTCTTC; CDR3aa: CASSSSGTGGGYNEQFF
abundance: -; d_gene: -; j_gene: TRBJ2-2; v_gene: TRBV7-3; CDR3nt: TGTGCCAGCAGCTTACACTACCCGGGGGGGGAGCTGTTTTTT; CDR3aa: CASSLHYPGGELFF
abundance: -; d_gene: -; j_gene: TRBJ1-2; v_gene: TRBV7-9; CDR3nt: TGTGCCAGCAGCTCAGCCGGGTTTTACTATGGCTACACCTTC; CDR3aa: CASSSAGFYYGYTF
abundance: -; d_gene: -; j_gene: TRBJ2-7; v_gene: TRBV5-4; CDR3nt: TGTGCCAGCAGCTTGGTCGGGTCCTACGAGCAGTACTTC; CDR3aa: CASSLVGSYEQYF
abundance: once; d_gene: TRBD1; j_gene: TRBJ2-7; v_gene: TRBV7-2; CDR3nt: TGTGCCAGCAGCTCAGACGCGGGACAGGGGGCTGTCGAGCAGTACTTC; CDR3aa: CASSSDAGQGAVEQYF
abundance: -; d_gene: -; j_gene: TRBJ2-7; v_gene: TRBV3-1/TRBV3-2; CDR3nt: TGTGCCAGCAACCGGGACAAAAACTACGAGCAGTACTTC; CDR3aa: CASNRDKNYEQYF
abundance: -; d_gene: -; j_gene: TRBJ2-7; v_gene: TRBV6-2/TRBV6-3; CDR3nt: TGTGCCAGCAGTTTGTACAGGGGAGGAAACGAGCAGTACTTC; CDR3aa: CASSLYRGGNEQYF
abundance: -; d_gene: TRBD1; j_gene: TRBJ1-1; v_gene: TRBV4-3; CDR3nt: TGCGCCAGCAGCCAACCCGGGACAGGTGAAGCTTTCTTT; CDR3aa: CASSQPGTGEAFF
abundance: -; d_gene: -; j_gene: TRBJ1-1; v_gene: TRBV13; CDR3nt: TGTGCCAGCAGCTTGACAGAGATCAACACTGAAGCTTTCTTT; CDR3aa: CASSLTEINTEAFF
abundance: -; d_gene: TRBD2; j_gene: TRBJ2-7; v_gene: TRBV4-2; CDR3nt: TGTGCCACTCGTATGTGGCTAGCGGGAGGCTCCTACGAGCAGTACTTC; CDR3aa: CATRMWLAGGSYEQYF
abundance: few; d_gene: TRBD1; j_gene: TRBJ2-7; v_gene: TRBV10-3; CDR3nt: TGTGCCATCAGTGGACAGGGGGCGTACGAGCAGTACTTC; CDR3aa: CAISGQGAYEQYF
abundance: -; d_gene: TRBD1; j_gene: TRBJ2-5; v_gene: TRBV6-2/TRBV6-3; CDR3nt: TGTGCCAGCAGTTACCCCCGGGGACAGAAGGAGACCCAGTACTTC; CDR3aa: CASSYPRGQKETQYF
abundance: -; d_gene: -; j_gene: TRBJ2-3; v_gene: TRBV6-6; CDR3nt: TGTGCCAGACCACAGGATAAAAATCGCACAGATACGCAGTATTTT; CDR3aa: CARPQDKNRTDTQYF
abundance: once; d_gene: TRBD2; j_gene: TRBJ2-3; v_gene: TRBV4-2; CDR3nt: TGTGCCAGCAGCCAAGAGTGGGCTAGCGGGGGAGGGTTGACAGATACGCAGTATTTT; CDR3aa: CASSQEWASGGGLTDTQYF
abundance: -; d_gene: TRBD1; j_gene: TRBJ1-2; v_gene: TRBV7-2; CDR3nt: TGTGCCAGCAGAAGCGGACAGGCCTCCTATGGCTACACCTTC; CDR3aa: CASRSGQASYGYTF
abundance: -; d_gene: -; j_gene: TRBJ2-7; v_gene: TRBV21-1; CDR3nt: TGTGCCAGCAGCAAAGGGGGGCCACCGGGACCCCGCTCCTACGAGCAGTACTTC; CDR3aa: CASSKGGPPGPRSYEQYF